The 26 T cell receptor beta chains below all came from one sample that was sequenced in a study of vaccination effects on CD4 cells after COVID-19 (dated by TCRdb to between 2021 and 2023). The library came from the immunoSEQ multiplex PCR assay. TCRdb re-hosts the immuneACCESS table, in-frame sequences only. Its copies lack some clones; in the studies checked, an unresolved V gene accounts for under half of them, and the cause for the rest is not known. The sample contains 30,000 or so clones, more than 60% of them found a single time. The ten largest make up about a tenth of the sample. The ViraFEST assay stimulated PBMC with viral peptide pools and then used TCR sequencing to identify antigen-specific CD4+ T cell clonotypes by expansion. After more than 9 days of culture, CD4+ T cells were isolated with the EasySep CD4+ T cell isolation kit. Each participant got two doses of an mRNA SARS-CoV-2 vaccine, either BNT162b2 or mRNA-1273.

These receptors' antigens are unknown. The sample in question was CD4+ T cells from PBMCs cultured with HCoV-NL63 spike peptides, obtained after COVID-19 vaccination. In light of the paper, this sample's cell subset or site label describes: HCoV-NL63 spike overlapping peptide pool stimulation. Receptors were obtained from a human donor who received a COVID-19 vaccine.

This chain connects TRBV5-1 to TRBJ2-7; D is uncertain. CDR1 and CDR2 (germline): SGHRS, YFSETQ. The CDR3 extends over 15 amino acids. V shed 4 bases and J shed 4 bases, with 18 bases lying between them. The CDR3 sequence is CASSLLQPSRYEQYF. The CDR3 region has the DNA TGCGCCAGCAGCCTATTACAGCCCTCAAGATACGAGCAGTACTTC.

V usage is TRBV7-9 and J usage is TRBJ2-5; 11 nucleotides match TRBD2. Germline CDR1 and CDR2: SEHNR and FQNEAQ (reference sequence). With 2 bases clipped from V and 1 base from J, the junction kept 0 bases outside the gene matches. The CDR3 spans 15 residues. The CDR3 here is CASSLLAGGQETQYF. CDR3 DNA sequence: TGTGCCAGCAGCTTACTAGCGGGAGGCCAAGAGACCCAGTACTTC.

V is TRBV2 and J is TRBJ2-6; the D is unclear. There are 12 residues in the CDR3. The V gene lost 4 bases and the J gene lost 3 bases, with 1 base spanning the gap. From germline, CDR1 is SNHLY and CDR2 FYNNEI. CDR3 region: CASSVGANVLTF. The CDR3 DNA follows: TGTGCCAGCAGTGTTGGGGCCAACGTCCTGACTTTC.

This chain links TRBV6-5 with TRBJ2-7, with a possible D match to TRBD2 (6 bases). The CDR3 is made up of 16 amino acids. Trimming removed 2 bases at V and 1 base at J, with 15 bases between. The germline gives CDR1 MNHEY, CDR2 SVGAGI. The CDR3 loop is CASSYASEGPSYEQYF. Here the CDR3 DNA reads TGTGCCAGCAGTTACGCCTCGGAGGGACCGTCCTACGAGCAGTACTTC.

The chain employs TRBV3-1 (or the pseudogene TRBV3-2) and TRBJ1-5; no reliable D call. CDR3 length: 15 amino acids. The germline V gene has CDR1 LGHDT and CDR2 YNNKEL (reference sequence). Trimming stripped 1 base from V and 0 bases from J, with 7 bases between. CDR3 DNA sequence: TGTGCCAGCAGCCAAGCTGGAGTTAGCAATCAGCCCCAGCATTTT. It codes for CASSQAGVSNQPQHF.

CDR3 residues: CASSIDTGNQPQHF. In nucleotides, the CDR3 is TGTGCCAGTAGTATAGACACGGGAAATCAGCCCCAGCATTTT. V gene TRBV19 combines with J gene TRBJ1-5, with no clear D. Germline V lookup: CDR1 LNHDA, CDR2 SQIVND (reference sequence). Trimming stripped 0 bases from V and 4 bases from J, with 7 bases between. CDR3 length: 14 amino acids. Complete variable domain (other parts from reference TRBV19 and TRBJ1-5): DGGITQSPKYLFRKEGQNVTLSCEQNLNHDAMYWYRQDPGQGLRLIYYSQIVNDFQKGDIAEGYSVSREKKESFPLTVTSAQKNPTAFYLCASSIDTGNQPQHFGDGTRLSIL.

CDR3 protein: CSVEGGDTEAFF. As DNA, the CDR3 is TGCAGCGTTGAGGGGGGGGACACTGAAGCTTTCTTT. The chain carries TRBV29-1 and TRBJ1-1, with D possibly being TRBD1 (5 bases). V was pared by 3 bases and J by 3 bases, with 8 bases between. CDR1 is SQVTM and CDR2 is ANQGSEA in the germline V gene. This CDR3 region has 12 residues.

In its sample, this clone was seen once. The rearrangement links TRBV5-1 to TRBJ2-7; tentative D call: TRBD2 (5 bases). The CDR3 consists of 15 residues. V was shortened by 0 bases and J by 0 bases, with 10 bases between the two germline ends. CDR1 is SGHRS and CDR2 is YFSETQ in the germline V gene. Here the CDR3 DNA reads TGCGCCAGCAGCTTGGGACCGGGGTCCTCCTACGAGCAGTACTTC. Translating it yields CASSLGPGSSYEQYF.

The chain carries TRBV19 and TRBJ1-1; D might be TRBD1 (5 bases). Looked up from germline, CDR1 is LNHDA and CDR2 is SQIVND (reference sequence). V shed 3 bases and J shed 3 bases, with 11 bases lying between them. CDR3 length: 14 residues. The CDR3 is CASSIRTGDTEAFF. CDR3 nucleotides: TGTGCCAGTAGTATCAGGACGGGGGACACTGAAGCTTTCTTT.

This rearrangement joins TRBV4-2 to TRBJ2-3; TRBD2 agrees at 14 bases. The germline V gene encodes CDR1 LGHNA and CDR2 YNFKEQ. This CDR3 spans 17 amino acids. The J segment lost 6 bases and the V segment lost 2 bases, leaving 7 bases of the junction unmatched. The DNA for the CDR3 is TGTGCCAGCAGCCAACCCGGGACTAGCGGGGGATCGGATACGCAGTATTTT. Translated: CASSQPGTSGGSDTQYF.

The chain combines TRBV11-2 with TRBJ2-5, with a weak D call TRBD2 (6 bases). The CDR3 runs 15 residues. CDR1 SGHAT and CDR2 FQNNGV come from the germline V gene. Trimming removed 4 bases from V and 2 bases from J, with 14 bases in between. The CDR3 DNA is TGTGCCAGCAGCTACTTGCGGGGTGGGCAAGAGACCCAGTACTTC. Translating gives CASSYLRGGQETQYF.

In nucleotides, the CDR3 is TGTGCCAGCAGCGTAGATTATGGGGGGGGGACAGGGGTCTACGAGCAGTACTTC. This codes for CASSVDYGGGTGVYEQYF. The V call is TRBV9, the J call TRBJ2-7; 10 bases align to TRBD1. This CDR3 has 18 residues. The germline V gene encodes CDR1 SGDLS and CDR2 YYNGEE. The junction had 12 bases not matched to a gene; V was cut back by 0 bases and J by 3 bases.

The chain employs TRBV3-1 (or the pseudogene TRBV3-2) and TRBJ1-6; TRBD1 matches 7 bases. This CDR3 has 15 amino acids. CDR1 is LGHDT and CDR2 is YNNKEL in the germline V gene (reference sequence). V trimming: 4 bases; J trimming: 10 bases; junction bases outside the gene matches: 10. CDR3: CASSLRDRVGSPLHF. CDR3 DNA sequence: TGTGCCAGCAGCCTCCGCGACAGGGTAGGGTCACCCCTCCACTTT.

CDR3 coding DNA: TGCGCCAGCAGCCCGTGGGCAGGGGCGACCTACGAGCAGTACTTC. Its protein product is CASSPWAGATYEQYF. The rearrangement links TRBV5-1 to TRBJ2-7; tentative D call: TRBD1 (6 bases). The CDR3 consists of 15 residues. V was pared by 4 bases and J by 2 bases, with 16 bases between. Per germline, CDR1 SGHRS and CDR2 YFSETQ.

Only a few counts were recorded for this clone. In DNA form, the CDR3 reads TGTGCCAGCAGCTCCGGACTAGCGGGGTCTAGCACAGATACGCAGTATTTT. Translating gives CASSSGLAGSSTDTQYF. The rearrangement links TRBV7-6 to TRBJ2-3; TRBD2 aligns across 12 bases. The germline CDR1 and CDR2 sequences are SGHVS and FNYEAQ. The CDR3 is 17 amino acids. J was trimmed by 0 bases and V by 4 bases; bases with no gene match: 5.

This chain links TRBV29-1 with TRBJ1-6, with 7 bases fitting TRBD1. Germline trimming cut 6 bases from V and 7 bases from J; bases unmatched to any gene: 9. Germline V gene sequence: CDR1 SQVTM, CDR2 ANQGSEA. CDR3 size: 14 residues. CDR3 bases: TGCAGCGTGGCGACAGGGACTTCAAATTCACCCCTCCACTTT. Translating it yields CSVATGTSNSPLHF.

About this clone: Germline is not matched at one junction end, which may reflect a read error. The chain is built from TRBV11-3 and TRBJ2-1; 9 bases fit TRBD2. Per germline, CDR1 SGHNT and CDR2 YENEEA. The CDR3 has 16 amino acids. CDR3 DNA sequence: TGTGCCAGCAGTCAAATGGGACTAGCCTCCGACAATGAGCAGTTCTTC. Translating gives CASSQMGLASDNEQFF. The variable domain in full, with the rest retrieved from reference TRBV11-3 and TRBJ2-1, is EAGVVQSPRYKIIEKKQPVAFWCNPISGHNTLYWYLQNLGQGPELLIRYENEEAVDDSQLPKDRFSAERLKGVDSTLKIQPAELGDSAVYLCASSQMGLASDNEQFFGPGTRLTVL.

V usage is TRBV27 and J usage is TRBJ2-1; the D call may be TRBD1 or TRBD2 (5 bases each). The V end was cut by 6 bases, the J end by 14 bases, with 20 bases between. The germline V gene encodes CDR1 MNHEY and CDR2 SMNVEV (reference sequence). The CDR3 totals 13 residues. CDR3 bases: TGTGCCAGCAGCCCCCCCTCGGGGCGAGGGGAGTTCTTC. It translates to CASSPPSGRGEFF.

CDR3 sequence reads: CASSRDGVNYGYTF. The DNA of the CDR3 is TGTGCCAGTAGTAGAGACGGAGTTAACTATGGCTACACCTTC. The chain combines TRBV19 with TRBJ1-2; D is uncertain. This CDR3 has 14 residues. The V gene's germline CDR1 is LNHDA and CDR2 SQIVND (reference sequence). Between the trimmed V and J ends, which lost 4 bases and 1 base, there was a span of 10 bases.

This chain links TRBV21-1 with TRBJ1-4; the table gives TRBD1 as D, unverified against the DNA. TRBV21-1 is deemed a pseudogene. This CDR3 spans 15 amino acids. CDR3 DNA: TGTGCCAGCAGCAAAGGAGACAGGGTGGGAGAAAAACTGTTTTTT. Encoded protein: CASSKGDRVGEKLFF.

V and J are TRBV7-8 and TRBJ1-4; D is unclear. This CDR3 has 16 amino acids. V was shortened by 3 bases and J by 5 bases, with 16 bases between the two germline ends. Germline CDR1 reads SGHVS; CDR2 reads FQNEAQ. This chain's CDR3 is CASSFSLRNTNEKLFF. The CDR3 DNA sequence: TGTGCCAGCAGCTTCTCCTTACGGAACACCAATGAAAAACTGTTTTTT.

This chain connects TRBV2 to TRBJ1-4; 7 positions agree with TRBD1. Germline lookup yields CDR1 SNHLY and CDR2 FYNNEI. The CDR3 consists of 15 residues. J lost 1 base, V lost 7 bases, and 6 bases had no gene match. The CDR3 DNA reads TGTGCCAGCATCTTTAACAGGGGAACTAATGAAAAACTGTTTTTT. Its translation: CASIFNRGTNEKLFF. Combining the CDR3 with reference TRBV2 and TRBJ1-4 gives the whole variable domain EPEVTQTPSHQVTQMGQEVILRCVPISNHLYFYWYRQILGQKVEFLVSFYNNEISEKSEIFDDQFSVERPDGSNFTLKIRSTKLEDSAMYFCASIFNRGTNEKLFFGSGTQLSVL.

The V call is TRBV24-1, the J call TRBJ2-2; TRBD1 is a possible D gene (9 bases). Trimming shortened V by 8 bases and J by 5 bases, and 20 bases separated the two germline ends. The CDR3 consists of 16 residues. CDR1 is KGHDR and CDR2 is SFDVKD in the germline V gene. The CDR3 coding sequence is TGTGCCACCAAAAGCGGGAGACAGGGGGGAACCGGGGAGCTGTTTTTT. It translates to CATKSGRQGGTGELFF.

This clone was observed a handful of times. The chain has TRBV7-8 and TRBJ2-7, with a weak D call TRBD2 (6 bases). CDR1 is SGHVS, CDR2 FQNEAQ, per germline. This CDR3 has 13 amino acids. Between the trimmed V and J ends, which lost 5 bases and 2 bases, there was a span of 10 bases. CDR3 nucleotides: TGTGCCAGCAGCCGCGGGGCCCCCTACGAGCAGTACTTC. Protein sequence: CASSRGAPYEQYF.

V gene TRBV27 combines with J gene TRBJ2-7; D uncertain. CDR1 is MNHEY and CDR2 is SMNVEV in the germline V gene (reference sequence). Trimming shortened V by 2 bases and J by 0 bases, and 8 bases separated the two germline ends. This CDR3 has 14 amino acids. Written as DNA, the CDR3 is TGTGCCAGCAGTTTAGAATTCAACTCCTACGAGCAGTACTTC. Its translation: CASSLEFNSYEQYF.

The chain recombines TRBV7-2 with TRBJ1-1; the D is unclear. The germline CDR1 and CDR2 sequences are SGHTA and FQGNSA. CDR3 length: 13 residues. V lost 3 bases, J lost 1 base, and 6 bases lay in between. The CDR3 sequence is CASSLQANTEAFF. The CDR3 region has the DNA TGTGCCAGCAGCTTGCAGGCGAACACTGAAGCTTTCTTT.